The 18 T cell receptor beta chains below come from one sample, sequenced in a study of blood T cell repertoires in COVID-19 (dated by TCRdb to the early 2020s). The library was made by the immunoSEQ multiplex PCR assay. The table was pulled from immuneACCESS by TCRdb, which kept in-frame rearrangements only. Such tables lose some clones; where checked, under half of the loss comes from unresolved V genes, and the rest has no known cause. Across this sample there are approximately 160,000 clones, with around four fifths seen only once. 3.5% to 5% of the sample comes from the top ten. Sequencing input: PBMCs or T cells enriched from blood (not recorded which). These receptors all stem from a woman between 50 and 59 years old who had recovered from COVID-19.

This clone was seen just once. This chain joins TRBV19 and TRBJ1-2; 9 positions match TRBD1. The CDR3 contains 14 residues. Germline V CDR1 and CDR2: LNHDA, SQIVND (reference sequence). V shed 7 bases and J 4 bases; nucleotides not matched to a gene: 7. CDR3 DNA: TGTGCCAGTATTGGGGGACAGGGAACCTATGGCTACACCTTC. Its translation is CASIGGQGTYGYTF.

This clone was observed once. The chain links TRBV19 to TRBJ2-3; D is perhaps TRBD2 (5 bases). CDR1 LNHDA and CDR2 SQIVND come from the germline V gene (reference sequence). The CDR3 has 15 amino acids. V gave up 5 bases and J gave up 3 bases, with 15 bases separating them. CDR3 in amino acids: CASSLDVPGTDTQYF. The CDR3 bases are TGTGCCAGTAGTTTGGACGTGCCGGGAACAGATACGCAGTATTTT. The full variable domain, with the rest looked up from reference TRBV19 and TRBJ2-3, is DGGITQSPKYLFRKEGQNVTLSCEQNLNHDAMYWYRQDPGQGLRLIYYSQIVNDFQKGDIAEGYSVSREKKESFPLTVTSAQKNPTAFYLCASSLDVPGTDTQYFGPGTRLTVL.

Comments on this clone: The limits of the CDR3 on the DNA are not certain, so only TCRdb's listed CDR3 is given. The genes are TRBV2 and TRBJ2-1; no check of the table's D call, TRBD2, against the DNA was made. Germline CDR1 SNHLY, CDR2 FYNNEI. Inclusive of both ends, the CDR3 amounts to 14 amino acids. The CDR3 sequence: CASILGLASGEQFF.

The chain links TRBV27 to TRBJ1-3, with 10 nucleotides matching TRBD1. The CDR3 runs 14 residues. Per the germline V gene, CDR1 is MNHEY and CDR2 is SMNVEV (reference sequence). V lost 5 bases and J lost 7; bases outside the gene matches: 5. Written as DNA, the CDR3 is TGTGCCAGCAGTCCCCAGACAGGGGGCAACACCATATATTTT. Residues: CASSPQTGGNTIYF.

The J gene is TRBJ1-1, the V gene TRBV3-1 (or the pseudogene TRBV3-2); the match to TRBD1 covers 10 bases. The CDR3 is made up of 15 amino acids. The V gene's germline CDR1 is LGHDT and CDR2 YNNKEL (reference sequence). Trimming removed 2 bases from V and 4 bases from J; junction bases left unmatched: 4. The DNA of the CDR3 is TGTGCCAGCAGCCAAACGGACAGGGGGAGCACTGAAGCTTTCTTT. Translated: CASSQTDRGSTEAFF.

The chain combines TRBV9 with TRBJ2-5, with 7 bases lining up with TRBD1. Germline CDR1 reads SGDLS; CDR2 reads YYNGEE. The CDR3 contains 16 residues. The J segment lost 2 bases and the V segment lost 0 bases, leaving 7 bases of the junction unmatched. CDR3 sequence (DNA): TGTGCCAGCAGCGTAGGGGGTGGGACAGCTCAAGAGACCCAGTACTTC. Translating gives CASSVGGGTAQETQYF.

V is TRBV25-1 and J is TRBJ2-3, with 9 bases aligning to TRBD1. The V gene's germline CDR1 is MGHDK and CDR2 SYGVNS. This CDR3 is 14 amino acids long. Trimming took 8 bases from V and 7 from J; bases not matched to a gene: 10. CDR3 sequence reads: CASAPGQGSNTQYF. Here the CDR3 DNA reads TGTGCCAGCGCGCCGGGACAGGGTAGTAATACGCAGTATTTT.

V gene TRBV6-5 combines with J gene TRBJ1-4; D perhaps matches TRBD1 (5 bases). This CDR3 region has 15 residues. Per the germline V gene, CDR1 is MNHEY and CDR2 is SVGAGI. V was pared by 0 bases and J by 8 bases, with 13 bases between. The CDR3 sequence: CASSYSGQGMEKLFF. The CDR3 DNA sequence: TGTGCCAGCAGTTACTCGGGTCAGGGCATGGAAAAACTGTTTTTT.

The genes are TRBV5-1 and TRBJ1-5; D gene uncertain. CDR1 is SGHRS, CDR2 YFSETQ, per germline. Trimming shortened V by 0 bases and J by 7 bases, and 11 bases separated the two germline ends. This CDR3 has 14 residues. The CDR3 nucleotides are TGCGCCAGCAGCTTGGTGGGCAGACGGCAGCCCCAGCATTTT. The encoded protein is CASSLVGRRQPQHF.

Only one count was recorded for this clone. The chain carries TRBV5-1 and TRBJ1-2; D gene unclear. The CDR3 spans 14 residues. Trimming left V 0 bases short and J 6 bases short, with 12 bases between. CDR1 is SGHRS, CDR2 YFSETQ, per germline. The DNA for the CDR3 is TGCGCCAGCAGCTTGGATGGTCAACCGGATGGCTACACCTTC. It yields the protein CASSLDGQPDGYTF.

The rearrangement links TRBV2 to TRBJ1-4, with D unclear. Germline CDR1 is SNHLY and CDR2 is FYNNEI. Trimming took 6 bases from V and 8 from J, leaving 7 bases between them. CDR3 size: 11 residues. CDR3 in amino acids: CASRLEEKLFF. Here the CDR3 DNA reads TGTGCCAGCAGGCTAGAAGAAAAACTGTTTTTT.

This clone was detected a few times. The chain joins TRBV7-2 to TRBJ1-4; tentative D call: TRBD1 (5 bases). The V gene's germline CDR1 is SGHTA and CDR2 FQGNSA. V gave up 5 bases and J gave up 0 bases, with 10 bases separating them. The CDR3 loop spans 15 amino acids. The CDR3 loop reads CASSPQGPTNEKLFF. The CDR3 DNA reads as TGTGCCAGCAGCCCCCAGGGCCCAACTAATGAAAAACTGTTTTTT.

CDR3 nucleotide sequence: TGTGCCTGGAGTGTACTGGTAATTGAAGCTTTCTTT. It specifies CAWSVLVIEAFF. This chain links TRBV30 with TRBJ1-1, with no clear D. From germline, CDR1 is GTSNPN and CDR2 SVGIG (reference sequence). This CDR3 comprises 12 residues. V was pared by 0 bases and J by 7 bases, with 9 bases between.

CDR3 DNA: TGTGCCAGCAGCCCCAAACAGGGTGGGAACACTGAAGCTTTCTTT. This codes for CASSPKQGGNTEAFF. This chain links TRBV21-1 with TRBJ1-1; no DNA check was done on the table's D call, TRBD1. TRBV21-1 is a pseudogene locus. The CDR3 is 15 amino acids.

For the CDR3, the DNA is TGTGCCAGCAGGGTAGGAGGGACGGATTATCAGCCCCAGCATTTT. It encodes CASRVGGTDYQPQHF. The gene calls are TRBV28 and TRBJ1-5; a possible D gene is TRBD1 (5 bases). The CDR3 is made up of 15 amino acids. Trimming removed 6 bases from V and 5 bases from J, with 17 bases in between. In germline, CDR1 is MDHEN, CDR2 SYDVKM.

This clone came up many times. The V call is TRBV28, the J call TRBJ2-7; maybe TRBD1 (5 bases). The CDR3 length is 18 residues. Per germline, CDR1 MDHEN and CDR2 SYDVKM. Trimming removed 2 bases from V and 4 bases from J, with 24 bases in between. DNA for the CDR3: TGTGCCAGCAGTTTAGTATCAGGGCCCCTACCCCTAGGTTACGAGCAGTACGTC. This sequence encodes CASSLVSGPLPLGYEQYV.

V is TRBV18 and J is TRBJ1-2, with D possibly TRBD1 on 5 matching bases. V lost 3 bases, J lost 8 bases, and 7 bases lay in between. The CDR3 has 11 residues. CDR1 is KGHSH, CDR2 LQKENI, per germline. CDR3 coding DNA: TGTGCCAGCTCACCGGGGCAGGGCTACACCTTC. It translates to CASSPGQGYTF.

The rearrangement links TRBV3-1 (or the pseudogene TRBV3-2) to TRBJ2-3; D ambiguous. Germline lookup yields CDR1 LGHDT and CDR2 YNNKEL (reference sequence). Trimming pared 2 bases from V and 2 bases from J, leaving 5 bases between. There are 13 residues in the CDR3. In DNA, the CDR3 is TGTGCCAGCAGCCAAACATACACAGATACGCAGTATTTT. Protein product: CASSQTYTDTQYF.